This T cell receptor (beta chain) was profiled in a study of blood T cell repertoires in COVID-19 (dated by TCRdb to 2020 to 2021). Background for the entire study: Collaborator samples came from the United States, Italy and Spain and covered acute and convalescent phases of COVID-19. The material from the prospective study consisted of cDNA or gDNA derived from T cells, B-cell-depleted T cells, or PBMCs. Subjects who had been exposed to COVID-19, were actively infected with it, or had recovered from it provided the deeply sampled blood TCRbeta repertoires that made up the dataset. The repertoires were released in a freely available public database intended as a resource for research on the immune response to SARS-CoV-2. Samples came from the ongoing ImmuneRACE study (first 160 participants) plus 1,254 subjects from 6 global collaborators. The sample metadata nearly always contained a de-identified subject ID, COVID-19 status, age in years and sex. HLA class I and class II types, where available, came from metadata supplied by the sample provider rather than from assay-based typing.

Collaborating institutions collected whole blood in K2EDTA tubes following their own protocols. Collaborator samples were shipped for TCRbeta analysis as frozen whole blood, isolated PBMCs, or DNA extracted from either sample type. Overall results and qualifications from the work: How much clinical and demographic metadata was included differed by source and by participant, and the metadata was provided uncurated.

For CDR1 and CDR2, the germline V gene lists SGHRS and YFSETQ. CDR3 length: 17 amino acids, cysteine to phenylalanine. The only DNA kept is the CDR3, 51 bases in frame from the first base. Trimming leaves V shorter by 2 bases and J shorter by 5 bases, with the junction holding 7 bases beyond the gene matches. The immunoSEQ Assay, a bias-controlled multiplex PCR, was used to amplify TCRbeta CDR3 regions from genomic DNA. Per the authors' processing: The number of nucleated cells in each sample was estimated by amplification of reference gene primers within the assay. To quantify the absolute abundance of each unique TCRbeta CDR3 rearrangement, sequence reads were collapsed and filtered. Productive Simpson clonality was computed per sample as the square root of Simpson's diversity index over productive rearrangements. The table was pulled from immuneACCESS by TCRdb, which kept in-frame rearrangements only. Such tables lose some clones; where checked, under half of the loss comes from unresolved V genes, and the rest has no known cause. V and J calls plus clone size are reproduced from that table; the DNA served to infer D and trimming. This sample has about 88,000 clones in its table, and 85% to 95% of those were observed once. The ten largest account for approximately 1.6% of the sample.

As to this clone: Its antigen is still unknown. No much larger clonotype is one base removed from it; base qualities were not supplied.

The chain joins TRBV5-1 to TRBJ2-3, with 14 bases matching TRBD2. The receptor comes from a man aged 60 to 75 with acute or convalescent COVID-19. The sequencing sample was made of peripheral blood. This receptor has the CDR3 CASSFILGLAGGDTQYF. The sequenced DNA: TGCGCCAGCAGCTTTATATTAGGACTAGCGGGAGGAGATACGCAGTATTTT.